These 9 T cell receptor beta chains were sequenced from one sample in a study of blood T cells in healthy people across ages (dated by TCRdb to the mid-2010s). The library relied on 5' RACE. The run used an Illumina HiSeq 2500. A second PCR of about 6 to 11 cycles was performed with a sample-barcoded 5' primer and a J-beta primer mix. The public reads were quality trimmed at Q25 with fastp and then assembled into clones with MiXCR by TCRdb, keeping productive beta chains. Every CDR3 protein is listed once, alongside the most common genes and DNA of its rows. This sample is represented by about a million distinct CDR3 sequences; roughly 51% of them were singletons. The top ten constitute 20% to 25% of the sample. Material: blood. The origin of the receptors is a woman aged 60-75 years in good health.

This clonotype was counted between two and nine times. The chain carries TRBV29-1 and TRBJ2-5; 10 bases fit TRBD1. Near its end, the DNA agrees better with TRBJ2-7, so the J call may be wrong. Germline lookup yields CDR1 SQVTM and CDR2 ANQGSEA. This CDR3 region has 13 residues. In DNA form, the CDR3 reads TGCAGCGTTGGGGGACAGGGGTACTACGAGCAGTACTTC. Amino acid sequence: CSVGGQGYYEQYF.

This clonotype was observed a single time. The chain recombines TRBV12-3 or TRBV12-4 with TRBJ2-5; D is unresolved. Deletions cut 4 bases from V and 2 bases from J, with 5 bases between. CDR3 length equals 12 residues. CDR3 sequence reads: CASSYQQETQYF. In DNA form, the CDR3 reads TGTGCCAGCAGTTATCAGCAAGAGACCCAGTACTTC.

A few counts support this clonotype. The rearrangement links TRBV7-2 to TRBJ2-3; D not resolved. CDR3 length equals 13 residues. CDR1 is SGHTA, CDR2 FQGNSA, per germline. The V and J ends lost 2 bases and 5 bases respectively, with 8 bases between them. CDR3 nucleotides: TGTGCCAGCAGCTTATCATCCGGAGATACGCAGTATTTT. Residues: CASSLSSGDTQYF.

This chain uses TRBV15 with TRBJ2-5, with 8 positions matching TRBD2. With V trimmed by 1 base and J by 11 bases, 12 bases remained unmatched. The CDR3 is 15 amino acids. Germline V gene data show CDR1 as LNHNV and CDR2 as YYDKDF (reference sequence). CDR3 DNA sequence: TGTGCCACCAGCAGAGTGACTAGCGCCAAGGGTGAGCAGTACTTC. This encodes CATSRVTSAKGEQYF.

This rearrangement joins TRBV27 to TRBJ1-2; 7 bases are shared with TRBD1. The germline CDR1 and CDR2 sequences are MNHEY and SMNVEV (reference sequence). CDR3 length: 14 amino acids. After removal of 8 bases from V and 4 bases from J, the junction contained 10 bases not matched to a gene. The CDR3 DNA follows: TGTGCCAGCGGTGTCACCCGGGACAGCTATGGCTACACCTTC. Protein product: CASGVTRDSYGYTF.

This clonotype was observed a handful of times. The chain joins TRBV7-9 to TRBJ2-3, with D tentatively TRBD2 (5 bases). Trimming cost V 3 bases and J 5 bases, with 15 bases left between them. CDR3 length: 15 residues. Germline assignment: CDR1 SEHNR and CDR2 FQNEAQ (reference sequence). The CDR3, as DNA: TGTGCCAGCAGCTTTTATGTGGGGAGAGGAGATACGCAGTATTTT. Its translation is CASSFYVGRGDTQYF. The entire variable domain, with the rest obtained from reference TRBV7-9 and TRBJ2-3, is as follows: DTGVSQNPRHKITKRGQNVTFRCDPISEHNRLYWYRQTLGQGPEFLTYFQNEAQLEKSRLLSDRFSAERPKGSFSTLEIQRTEQGDSAMYLCASSFYVGRGDTQYFGPGTRLTVL.

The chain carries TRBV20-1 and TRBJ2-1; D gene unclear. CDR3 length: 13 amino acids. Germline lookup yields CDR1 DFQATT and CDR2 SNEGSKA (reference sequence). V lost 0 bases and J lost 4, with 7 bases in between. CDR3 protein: CSARETVYNEQFF. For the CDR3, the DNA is TGCAGTGCTAGAGAGACTGTTTACAATGAGCAGTTCTTC.

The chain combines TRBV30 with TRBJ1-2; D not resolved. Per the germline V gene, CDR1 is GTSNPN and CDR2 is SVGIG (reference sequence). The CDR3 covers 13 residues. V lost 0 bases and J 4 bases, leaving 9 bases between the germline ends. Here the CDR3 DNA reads TGTGCCTGGAGTGTACCAGACGTCTATGGCTACACCTTC. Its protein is CAWSVPDVYGYTF.

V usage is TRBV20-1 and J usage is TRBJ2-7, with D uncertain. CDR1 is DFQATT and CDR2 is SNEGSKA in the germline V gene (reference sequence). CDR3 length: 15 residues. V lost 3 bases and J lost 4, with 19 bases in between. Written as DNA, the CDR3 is TGCAGTGCTAGGGAGAAGTGGCGGTCTATGTACGAGCAGTACTTC. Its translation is CSAREKWRSMYEQYF.